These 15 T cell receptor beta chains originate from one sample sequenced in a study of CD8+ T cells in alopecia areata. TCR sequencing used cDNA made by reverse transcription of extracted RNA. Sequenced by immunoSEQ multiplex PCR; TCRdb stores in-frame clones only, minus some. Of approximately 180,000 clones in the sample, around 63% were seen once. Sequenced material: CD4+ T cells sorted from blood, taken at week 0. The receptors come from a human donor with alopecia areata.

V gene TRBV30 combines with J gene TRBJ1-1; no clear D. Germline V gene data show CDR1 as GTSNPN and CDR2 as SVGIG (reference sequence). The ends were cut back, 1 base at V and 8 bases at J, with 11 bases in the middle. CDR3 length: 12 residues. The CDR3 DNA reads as TGTGCCTGGAGTGCCCAACGGAGCGAAGCTTTCTTT. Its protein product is CAWSAQRSEAFF.

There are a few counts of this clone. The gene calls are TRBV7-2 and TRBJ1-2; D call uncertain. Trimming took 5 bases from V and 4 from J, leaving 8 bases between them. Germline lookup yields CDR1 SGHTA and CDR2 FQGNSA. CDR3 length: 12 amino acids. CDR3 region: CASSPAIYGYTF. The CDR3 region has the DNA TGTGCCAGCAGCCCTGCGATCTATGGCTACACCTTC.

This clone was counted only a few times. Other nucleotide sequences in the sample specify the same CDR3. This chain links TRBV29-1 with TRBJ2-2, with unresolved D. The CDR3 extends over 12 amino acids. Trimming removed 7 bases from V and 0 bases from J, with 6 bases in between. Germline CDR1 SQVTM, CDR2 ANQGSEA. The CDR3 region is CSARANTGELFF. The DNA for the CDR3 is TGCAGCGCCCGTGCGAACACCGGGGAGCTGTTTTTT.

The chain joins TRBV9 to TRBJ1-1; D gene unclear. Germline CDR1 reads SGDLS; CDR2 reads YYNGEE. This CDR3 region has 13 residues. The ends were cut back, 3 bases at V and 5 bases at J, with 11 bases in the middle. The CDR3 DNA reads TGTGCCAGCAGCGAGCCCTCGTATACTGAAGCTTTCTTT. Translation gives CASSEPSYTEAFF.

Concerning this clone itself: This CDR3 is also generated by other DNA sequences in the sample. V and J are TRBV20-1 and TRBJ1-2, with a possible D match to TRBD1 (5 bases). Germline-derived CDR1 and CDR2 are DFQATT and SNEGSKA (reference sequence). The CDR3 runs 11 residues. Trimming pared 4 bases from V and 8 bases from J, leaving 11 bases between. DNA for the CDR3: TGCAGTGCTACCGGGAGGGACGGCTACACCTTC. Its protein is CSATGRDGYTF.

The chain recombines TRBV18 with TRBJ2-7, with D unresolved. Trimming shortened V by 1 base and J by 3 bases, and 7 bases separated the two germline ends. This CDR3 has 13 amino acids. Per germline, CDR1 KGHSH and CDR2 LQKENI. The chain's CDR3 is CASSPQANYEQYF. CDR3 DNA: TGTGCCAGCTCACCACAGGCCAACTACGAGCAGTACTTC.

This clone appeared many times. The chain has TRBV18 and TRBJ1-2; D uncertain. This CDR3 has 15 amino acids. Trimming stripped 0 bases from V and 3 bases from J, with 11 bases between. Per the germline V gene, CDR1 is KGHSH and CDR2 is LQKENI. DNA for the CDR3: TGTGCCAGCTCACCACCGGGCAGGACTGACTATGGCTACACCTTC. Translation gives CASSPPGRTDYGYTF.

The CDR3 DNA reads TGCAGCGTAAAGGGTAACCTATTCAATGAGCAGTTCTTC. Its translation is CSVKGNLFNEQFF. This chain uses TRBV29-1 with TRBJ2-1; D remains unclear. The V gene's germline CDR1 is SQVTM and CDR2 ANQGSEA. This CDR3 has 13 residues. Trimming removed 6 bases from V and 6 bases from J, with 15 bases in between.

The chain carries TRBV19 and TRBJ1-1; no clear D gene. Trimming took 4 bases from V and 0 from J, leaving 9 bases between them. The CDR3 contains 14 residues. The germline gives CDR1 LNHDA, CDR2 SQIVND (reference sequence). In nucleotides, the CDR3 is TGTGCCAGTAGTACTGTTGGCGTGAACACTGAAGCTTTCTTT. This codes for CASSTVGVNTEAFF.

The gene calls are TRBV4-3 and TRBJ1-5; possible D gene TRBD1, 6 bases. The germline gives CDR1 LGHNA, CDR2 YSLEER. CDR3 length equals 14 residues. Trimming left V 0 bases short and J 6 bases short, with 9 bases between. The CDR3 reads CASSQDIQGQPQHF. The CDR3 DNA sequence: TGCGCCAGCAGCCAAGATATACAGGGTCAGCCCCAGCATTTT.

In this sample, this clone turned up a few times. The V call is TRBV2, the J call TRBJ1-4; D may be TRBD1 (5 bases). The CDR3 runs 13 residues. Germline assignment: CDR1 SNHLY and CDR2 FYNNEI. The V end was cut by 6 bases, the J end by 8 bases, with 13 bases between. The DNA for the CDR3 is TGTGCCAGCAGACTCACCGGGGGAGAAAAACTGTTTTTT. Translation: CASRLTGGEKLFF.

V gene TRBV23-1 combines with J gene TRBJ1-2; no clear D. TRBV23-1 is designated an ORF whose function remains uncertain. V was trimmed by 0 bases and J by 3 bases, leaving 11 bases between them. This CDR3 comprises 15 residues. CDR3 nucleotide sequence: TGCGCCAGCAGTCAATCGCGTGACACATACTATGGCTACACCTTC. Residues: CASSQSRDTYYGYTF.

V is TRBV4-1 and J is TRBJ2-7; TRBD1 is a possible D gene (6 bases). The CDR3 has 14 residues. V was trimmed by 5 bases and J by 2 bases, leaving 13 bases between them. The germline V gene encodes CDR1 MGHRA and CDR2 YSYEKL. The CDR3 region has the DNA TGCGCCAGCAGCAATACAGGGAGCACCTACGAGCAGTACTTC. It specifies CASSNTGSTYEQYF.

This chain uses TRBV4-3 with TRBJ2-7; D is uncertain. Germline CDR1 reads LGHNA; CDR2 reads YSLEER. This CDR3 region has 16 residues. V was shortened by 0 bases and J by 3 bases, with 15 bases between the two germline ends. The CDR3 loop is CASSQETLGLGYEQYF. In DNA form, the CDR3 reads TGCGCCAGCAGCCAAGAAACTCTCGGGCTTGGCTACGAGCAGTACTTC.

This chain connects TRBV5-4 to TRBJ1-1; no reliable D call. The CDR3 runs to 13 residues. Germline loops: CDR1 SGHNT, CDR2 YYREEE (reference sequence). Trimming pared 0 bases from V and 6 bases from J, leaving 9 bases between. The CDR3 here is CASSLAGVPEAFF. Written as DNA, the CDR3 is TGTGCCAGCAGCTTGGCGGGAGTCCCTGAAGCTTTCTTT.